This T cell receptor (beta chain) was retrieved from a study of cytomegalovirus exposure and HLA in healthy donors. The length of the CDR3 is 15 residues. Trimming at V came to 3 bases and at J to 7 bases, leaving 9 bases not matched to a gene. CDR1 MDHEN and CDR2 SYDVKM come from the germline V gene. PCR involved 60 Vbeta and 13 Jbeta primers. Sequenced by immunoSEQ multiplex PCR; TCRdb stores in-frame clones only, minus some. Of about 200,000 clones listed, about two thirds are singletons. The V gene is TRBV28, the J gene TRBJ1-2; the match to TRBD1 covers 9 bases. The receptor's source is a man in his forties in good health and CMV-seropositive. Sequencing was carried out using PBMCs. The CDR3 reads CASSLLPGTGSGYTF. CDR3 nucleotide sequence: TGTGCCAGCAGTTTGCTTCCCGGGACAGGGTCTGGCTACACCTTC.